The TCR beta chain under discussion was sequenced for a study of T cells in Graves' hyperthyroidism and ophthalmopathy. Whole-study results and caveats: Blood also held most thyroid clonotypes expanded beyond 0.001.

This clonotype was detected many times. Its antigen is unidentified. Amplification yielded TCR beta CDR3 regions, with RNA transcripts as the source. The study used the HTBI primer set for a first-round RT-PCR of the TCR CDR3. TCRdb reprocessed the multiplex PCR reads via MiXCR and lists one record per CDR3 protein. The data contain more than 350,000 distinct CDR3 sequences, 13% to 15% of them singletons. This sample holds PBMCs from less than 11 ml fresh peripheral blood. The CDR3 is 13 residues long. Germline V CDR1 and CDR2: SNHLY, FYNNEI. With 0 bases removed from V and 5 bases from J, the gap between germline ends came to 8 bases.

Sequencing was carried out using blood. The gene calls are TRBV2 and TRBJ2-7; perhaps TRBD1 as D (5 bases). The TCR sequence derives from a woman aged 55-70 years with Graves' ophthalmopathy. CDR3 coding DNA: TGTGCCAGCAGTGAAGCTCGCAGGGACGAGCAGTACTTC. Translating gives CASSEARRDEQYF. Supplemented by reference TRBV2 and TRBJ2-7, the full variable domain reads EPEVTQTPSHQVTQMGQEVILRCVPISNHLYFYWYRQILGQKVEFLVSFYNNEISEKSEIFDDQFSVERPDGSNFTLKIRSTKLEDSAMYFCASSEARRDEQYFGPGTRLTVT.